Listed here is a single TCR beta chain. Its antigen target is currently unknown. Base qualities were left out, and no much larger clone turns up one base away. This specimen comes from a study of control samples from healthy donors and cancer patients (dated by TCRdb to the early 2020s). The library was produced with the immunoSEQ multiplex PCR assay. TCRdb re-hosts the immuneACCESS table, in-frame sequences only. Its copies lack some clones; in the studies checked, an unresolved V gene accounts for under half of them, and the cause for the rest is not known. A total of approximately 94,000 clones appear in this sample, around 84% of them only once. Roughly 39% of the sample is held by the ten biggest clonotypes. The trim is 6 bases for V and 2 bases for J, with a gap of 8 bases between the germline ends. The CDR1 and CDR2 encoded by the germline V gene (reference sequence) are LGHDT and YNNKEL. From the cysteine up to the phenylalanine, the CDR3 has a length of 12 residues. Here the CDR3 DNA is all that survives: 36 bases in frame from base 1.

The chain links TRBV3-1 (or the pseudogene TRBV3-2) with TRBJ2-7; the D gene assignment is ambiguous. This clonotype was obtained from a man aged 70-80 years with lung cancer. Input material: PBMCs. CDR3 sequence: CASRGSAYEQYF. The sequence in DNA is TGTGCCAGCAGGGGCAGCGCCTACGAGCAGTACTTC.